The next 15 T cell receptor beta chains were all read from a single sample in a study of T cells in Graves' hyperthyroidism and ophthalmopathy. TCR beta CDR3 regions were amplified from RNA. The TCR CDR3 was amplified in a first-round RT-PCR using the HTBI primer set. MiXCR was run by TCRdb on the multiplex PCR reads, yielding one entry per CDR3 protein. The sample has about 640,000 distinct CDR3 sequences; more than 14% are singletons. The specimen sequenced was blood. The receptor set was obtained from a woman aged 50 to 60 with Graves' ophthalmopathy.

In this sample, this clonotype turned up a few times. The junction shows a germline mismatch at one end, possibly a read error. The J gene is TRBJ2-1, the V gene TRBV11-2; possible D gene TRBD2, 6 bases. This CDR3 has 17 amino acids. In germline, CDR1 is SGHAT, CDR2 FQNNGV. The CDR3 region has the DNA TGTGCCAGCAGCTTATCCGGGACTGCTGACTCCTACAATGAGCAGTCCTTC. Translated: CASSLSGTADSYNEQSF.

At least ten counts were recorded for this clonotype. The chain links TRBV20-1 to TRBJ2-1; D remains unclear. V lost 4 bases and J 0 bases, leaving 7 bases between the germline ends. The CDR3 spans 13 residues. Germline V lookup: CDR1 DFQATT, CDR2 SNEGSKA (reference sequence). The CDR3 DNA follows: TGCAGTGCTATCCAGCACTCCTACAATGAGCAGTTCTTC. Amino acid sequence: CSAIQHSYNEQFF.

This clonotype showed up just a few times. The chain combines TRBV7-3 with TRBJ1-1, with D unresolved. The CDR3 loop spans 14 amino acids. Trimming stripped 2 bases from V and 5 bases from J, with 12 bases between. Germline V gene data show CDR1 as SGHTA and CDR2 as FQGTGA. CDR3 coding DNA: TGTGCCAGCAGCTTAGTTCCCGGGTCGACTGAAGCTTTCTTT. Translated: CASSLVPGSTEAFF. Based on the CDR3 plus reference TRBV7-3 and TRBJ1-1, the full variable domain is GAGVSQTPSNKVTEKGKYVELRCDPISGHTALYWYRQSLGQGPEFLIYFQGTGAADDSGLPNDRFFAVRPEGSVSTLKIQRTERGDSAVYLCASSLVPGSTEAFFGQGTRLTVV.

This clonotype was recorded a few times. The rearrangement uses TRBV19 and TRBJ2-6; maybe TRBD2 (6 bases). The V gene's germline CDR1 is LNHDA and CDR2 SQIVND (reference sequence). Between the trimmed V and J ends, which lost 10 bases and 1 base, there was a span of 14 bases. The CDR3 has 15 amino acids. The CDR3 spells CATGGWFSGANVLTF. In DNA, the CDR3 is TGTGCCACCGGGGGTTGGTTTTCTGGGGCCAACGTCCTGACTTTC.

The chain links TRBV7-2 to TRBJ2-7; maybe TRBD2 (5 bases). Trimming pared 2 bases from V and 5 bases from J, leaving 19 bases between. Germline V lookup: CDR1 SGHTA, CDR2 FQGNSA. The CDR3 runs 16 residues. CDR3: CASSLTTGLIWDEQYF. CDR3 nucleotides: TGTGCCAGCAGCTTAACGACCGGACTCATTTGGGACGAGCAGTACTTC.

This clonotype was counted at least ten times. The rearrangement joins TRBV2 to TRBJ2-1, with TRBD2 matching 12 bases. The V gene end was trimmed by 6 bases and the J gene end by 4 bases; junction bases not matched to a gene: 4. CDR1 and CDR2 from the germline V gene are SNHLY and FYNNEI. The CDR3 contains 15 residues. The CDR3 sequence: CASRETSGSYNEQFF. For the CDR3, the DNA is TGTGCCAGCAGAGAGACTAGCGGGAGTTACAATGAGCAGTTCTTC.

This clonotype was counted between two and nine times. This chain links TRBV11-3 with TRBJ2-1; no clear D gene. Germline V CDR1 and CDR2: SGHNT, YENEEA. Trimming pared 2 bases from V and 0 bases from J, leaving 11 bases between. This CDR3 has 16 amino acids. The CDR3 spells CASSLRSTLSYNEQFF. The CDR3 DNA is TGTGCCAGCAGCTTAAGGTCGACACTCTCCTACAATGAGCAGTTCTTC.

V and J are TRBV6-2 or TRBV6-3 and TRBJ1-1; D is possibly TRBD1 (6 bases). This CDR3 contains 14 residues. Trimming pared 8 bases from V and 2 bases from J, leaving 15 bases between. Germline-derived CDR1 and CDR2 are MNHEY and SVGEGT. The CDR3 sequence: CASGVWTDNTEAFF. As DNA, the CDR3 is TGTGCCAGCGGGGTTTGGACAGACAACACTGAAGCTTTCTTT.

The V and J genes are TRBV19 and TRBJ1-1; unclear D gene. There are 13 residues in the CDR3. Trimming cost V 7 bases and J 4 bases, with 13 bases left between them. Germline values: CDR1 LNHDA, CDR2 SQIVND (reference sequence). CDR3 sequence (DNA): TGTGCCAGTATAGGTCCGATCGGCACTGAAGCTTTCTTT. Protein: CASIGPIGTEAFF.

In this sample, this clonotype turned up many times. The chain couples TRBV29-1 to TRBJ1-1; D gene uncertain. Germline V CDR1 and CDR2: SQVTM, ANQGSEA. Between the trimmed V and J ends, which lost 1 base and 7 bases, there was a span of 22 bases. The CDR3 loop spans 16 amino acids. The CDR3 loop is CSVEGGLGGSWFEAFF. CDR3 in DNA: TGCAGCGTTGAAGGTGGCTTAGGTGGGAGCTGGTTTGAAGCTTTCTTT.

Details on this clonotype: A much larger clonotype is one base distant, so this may be a read error. The V call is TRBV4-3, the J call TRBJ2-1, with D possibly being TRBD2 (6 bases). The J call may be wrong; the DNA end is better matched by TRBJ2-7. This CDR3 contains 16 residues. Germline CDR1 and CDR2: LGHNA and YSLEER. The CDR3 spells CASSQGSGRSYNEQYF. DNA for the CDR3: TGCGCCAGCAGCCAGGGTAGCGGACGCTCCTACAATGAGCAGTACTTC.

This clonotype was counted ten times or more. The chain combines TRBV28 with TRBJ2-5; 9 bases are shared with TRBD1. CDR1 MDHEN and CDR2 SYDVKM come from the germline V gene. The V and J ends lost 3 bases and 5 bases, in that order; junction bases with no gene match: 1. This CDR3 is 13 amino acids long. This chain's CDR3 is CASSFGTGETQYF. As DNA, the CDR3 is TGTGCCAGCAGTTTTGGGACAGGGGAGACCCAGTACTTC.

Ten or more counts support this clonotype. This chain connects TRBV24-1 to TRBJ2-2; 14 nucleotides agree with TRBD2. Germline V lookup: CDR1 KGHDR, CDR2 SFDVKD. This CDR3 has 20 residues. Losses at the gene ends were 12 bases for V and 3 bases for J; bases not matched to a gene: 20. As DNA, the CDR3 is TGTGCCGCAAAAGTCCCGGGACTAGCGGGAGATCGTAGTCACACCGGGGAGCTGTTTTTT. It yields the protein CAAKVPGLAGDRSHTGELFF.

The chain combines TRBV19 with TRBJ2-4; D possibly corresponds to TRBD2 (6 bases). Between the trimmed V and J ends, which lost 10 bases and 7 bases, there was a span of 17 bases. CDR3 length: 13 residues. Per the germline V gene, CDR1 is LNHDA and CDR2 is SQIVND (reference sequence). The CDR3 region is CATGLWSGNIQYF. CDR3 nucleotides: TGTGCCACGGGCTTATGGAGCGGGAACATTCAGTACTTC.

The V and J genes are TRBV19 and TRBJ2-7; D remains ambiguous. The V end lost 6 bases, the J end lost 3 bases, and 15 bases lay between the germline ends. This CDR3 has 14 amino acids. Germline V gene sequence: CDR1 LNHDA, CDR2 SQIVND (reference sequence). The DNA for the CDR3 is TGTGCCAGTAGCCGCGACTTAGTCCGCTACGAGCAGTACTTC. It specifies CASSRDLVRYEQYF. Full variable domain (remainder filled in from reference TRBV19 and TRBJ2-7): DGGITQSPKYLFRKEGQNVTLSCEQNLNHDAMYWYRQDPGQGLRLIYYSQIVNDFQKGDIAEGYSVSREKKESFPLTVTSAQKNPTAFYLCASSRDLVRYEQYFGPGTRLTVT.